This TCR beta chain was observed in a study of blood T cell repertoires in COVID-19. Sequencing used immunoSEQ multiplex PCR; TCRdb keeps in-frame clones, though not all of them. The data contain 60,000 to 85,000 clones, 86% of them seen just once; the ten biggest clones take up 15% to 20%. The CDR3 is 17 residues long, ends included. On this clone itself: No DNA is shown, since the ends of the CDR3 on it are uncertain; the CDR3 is the one TCRdb lists.

The sequenced sample was peripheral blood. The origin of this receptor is a human donor in a cohort sampled during active COVID-19. The chain is built from TRBV21-1 and TRBJ2-7; TRBD2 is the table's D call and was not checked against the DNA. TRBV21-1 is classified as a pseudogene. The CDR3 region is CASSKVVGGGATYEQYF.